Below are 24 T cell receptor beta chains sequenced from a single sample in a study of blood T cells in healthy people across ages. Primed by a sample-barcoded 5' primer and a J-beta primer mix, a second PCR proceeded for roughly 6 to 12 cycles. Using its own MiXCR run on the 5' RACE reads, TCRdb lists one record per CDR3 protein. The sample carries around 990,000 distinct CDR3 sequences, about two fifths recorded once. Source material: blood. Receptors originate from a man between 18 and 35 years old in good health.

This chain connects TRBV6-6 to TRBJ2-5; D possibly uses TRBD1 or TRBD2 (5 bases each). The CDR3 totals 16 residues. V was trimmed by 2 bases and J by 4 bases, leaving 17 bases between them. Germline CDR1 and CDR2: MNHNY and SVGAGI (reference sequence). CDR3 loop: CASSYNFGGGGETQYF. In DNA form, the CDR3 reads TGTGCCAGCAGTTACAATTTTGGCGGTGGGGGAGAGACCCAGTACTTC.

This clonotype has only one observation. The V and J genes are TRBV20-1 and TRBJ1-4; D is undetermined. Germline V lookup: CDR1 DFQATT, CDR2 SNEGSKA (reference sequence). V lost 3 bases to trimming and J lost 10 bases, with 15 bases between them. CDR3 length: 13 amino acids. CDR3 amino acids: CSARRPDQGKLFF. The CDR3 DNA reads as TGCAGTGCTAGGAGACCAGACCAAGGAAAACTGTTTTTT.

This clonotype was recorded a few times. The chain employs TRBV12-3 or TRBV12-4 and TRBJ2-1; a weak D match, TRBD1 (6 bases). CDR3 size: 14 residues. Trimming removed 5 bases at V and 6 bases at J, with 14 bases between. The CDR3 spells CASSVGTRTNEQFF. CDR3 sequence (DNA): TGTGCCAGCAGTGTCGGGACAAGGACCAATGAGCAGTTCTTC.

The chain recombines TRBV3-1 with TRBJ1-2, with D perhaps TRBD1 (6 bases). In germline, CDR1 is LGHDT, CDR2 YNNKEL (reference sequence). The CDR3 is 13 residues long. Trimming removed 2 bases at V and 7 bases at J, with 11 bases between. The chain's CDR3 is CASSQYRAPGYTF. The CDR3 region has the DNA TGTGCCAGCAGCCAATACAGGGCGCCTGGCTACACCTTC.

On this clonotype itself: One end of the junction does not line up with germline, which may come from a read error. The rearrangement joins TRBV12-3 or TRBV12-4 to TRBJ1-2; D is undetermined. The CDR3 is 13 amino acids. CDR3: CAGSLQREYGYTF. The CDR3 coding sequence is TGTGCCGGCAGTCTCCAAAGGGAATATGGCTACACCTTC.

The chain carries TRBV20-1 and TRBJ2-1; no clear D gene. The assigned J gene may be wrong: the sequence end matches TRBJ2-7 better. Looked up from germline, CDR1 is DFQATT and CDR2 is SNEGSKA (reference sequence). This CDR3 is 14 amino acids long. Here the CDR3 reads CSASWVSSYNEQYF. CDR3 bases: TGCAGTGCTAGTTGGGTAAGCTCCTACAATGAGCAGTACTTC.

The chain carries TRBV6-2 or TRBV6-3 and TRBJ1-1, with 7 bases that match TRBD1. The CDR3 totals 15 residues. Germline values: CDR1 MNHEY, CDR2 SVGEGT. V was pared by 6 bases and J by 0 bases, with 7 bases of the junction left unmatched. CDR3 coding DNA: TGTGCCAGCAGGGACAGGCGTCGGATGAACACTGAAGCTTTCTTT. It specifies CASRDRRRMNTEAFF.

This clonotype has only a few counts. This chain joins TRBV6-5 and TRBJ1-1; D not certain. V was pared by 0 bases and J by 3 bases, with 11 bases between. This CDR3 is built from 15 residues. The germline V gene has CDR1 MNHEY and CDR2 SVGAGI. The CDR3 DNA is TGTGCCAGCAGTTACTCGCAGGAGAAAGACACTGAAGCTTTCTTT. The encoded protein is CASSYSQEKDTEAFF.

This clonotype was found a few times. The chain carries TRBV4-2 and TRBJ2-1; D perhaps matches TRBD2 (6 bases). CDR3 size: 16 residues. The germline V and J ends were trimmed by 3 bases and 10 bases, with 22 bases remaining between them. Germline V gene sequence: CDR1 LGHNA, CDR2 YNFKEQ. In nucleotides, the CDR3 is TGTGCCAGCAGCCAGACCCGGGACTTTCTAGCTACGGAGCAGTTCTTC. This encodes CASSQTRDFLATEQFF.

This clonotype was recorded a few times. The gene calls are TRBV18 and TRBJ2-1; the D is unclear. V lost 0 bases and J lost 8, with 8 bases in between. The CDR3 runs to 13 residues. Germline CDR1 and CDR2: KGHSH and LQKENI. DNA of the CDR3: TGTGCCAGCTCACCACCAAGTGCCGATGAGCAGTTCTTC. Protein: CASSPPSADEQFF.

This clonotype came up a few times. The genes are TRBV6-1 and TRBJ2-3; D gene uncertain. The CDR3 is 13 amino acids. Germline CDR1 MNHNS, CDR2 SASEGT. Deletions cut 3 bases from V and 2 bases from J, with 6 bases between. This CDR3 reads CASSEEITDTQYF. CDR3 DNA: TGTGCCAGCAGTGAGGAGATCACAGATACGCAGTATTTT.

This chain joins TRBV10-3 and TRBJ2-4, with 7 nucleotides matching TRBD2. The J call may be incorrect, as the DNA end agrees better with TRBJ2-7. The CDR3 runs 15 residues. The V gene's germline CDR1 is ENHRY and CDR2 SYGVKD. The CDR3 sequence: CAISESGGDFYEQYF. The CDR3 DNA reads as TGTGCCATCAGTGAGTCTGGGGGGGACTTCTACGAGCAGTACTTC.

V and J are TRBV5-1 and TRBJ2-3; possibly TRBD2 for D (6 bases). V lost 2 bases and J 3 bases, leaving 13 bases between the germline ends. This CDR3 region has 15 residues. Germline lookup yields CDR1 SGHRS and CDR2 YFSETQ. This CDR3 is CASSFDTSNTDTQYF. DNA of the CDR3: TGCGCCAGCAGCTTCGATACTAGCAATACAGATACGCAGTATTTT. The full variable domain, completed using reference TRBV5-1 and TRBJ2-3, is KAGVTQTPRYLIKTRGQQVTLSCSPISGHRSVSWYQQTPGQGLQFLFEYFSETQRNKGNFPGRFSGRQFSNSRSEMNVSTLELGDSALYLCASSFDTSNTDTQYFGPGTRLTVL.

This clonotype has just a few counts. This rearrangement joins TRBV5-5 to TRBJ2-7; D uncertain. Germline assignment: CDR1 SGHKS and CDR2 YYEKEE (reference sequence). Trimming took off 3 bases at V and 2 bases at J, with 15 bases between the two ends. The CDR3 runs to 15 residues. This CDR3 is CASSSRSNSPYEQYF. DNA of the CDR3: TGTGCCAGCAGCTCAAGATCGAATAGCCCCTACGAGCAGTACTTC.

This chain uses TRBV7-9 with TRBJ1-4, with 8 bases lining up with TRBD1. CDR1 is SEHNR, CDR2 FQNEAQ, per germline (reference sequence). Trimming took 5 bases from V and 0 from J; bases not matched to a gene: 8. CDR3 length: 17 residues. The CDR3 DNA is TGTGCCAGCAGCCATACCGGGACAGGAGCAACTAATGAAAAACTGTTTTTT. This codes for CASSHTGTGATNEKLFF.

This clonotype was observed a few times. This rearrangement joins TRBV20-1 to TRBJ2-1, with 8 nucleotides matching TRBD2. The junction had 6 bases not matched to a gene; V was cut back by 3 bases and J by 8 bases. Germline V lookup: CDR1 DFQATT, CDR2 SNEGSKA (reference sequence). The CDR3 loop spans 13 amino acids. CDR3 amino acids: CSARGTSGHEQFF. CDR3 DNA: TGCAGTGCTAGGGGGACTAGTGGGCATGAGCAGTTCTTC.

The gene calls are TRBV2 and TRBJ1-2; a possible D gene is TRBD1 (5 bases). Germline V lookup: CDR1 SNHLY, CDR2 FYNNEI. The length of the CDR3 is 13 residues. Trimming pared 8 bases from V and 0 bases from J, leaving 10 bases between. CDR3 in DNA: TGTGCCAGCGGCAGGGACCCTAACTATGGCTACACCTTC. Translation gives CASGRDPNYGYTF.

A few counts support this clonotype. J is TRBJ2-7 and V is TRBV27; possibly TRBD2 for D (5 bases). CDR1 is MNHEY, CDR2 SMNVEV, per germline (reference sequence). V dropped 4 bases and J dropped 6 bases, with 16 bases sitting between them. This CDR3 has 14 amino acids. The CDR3 nucleotides are TGTGCCAGCAGTTCATGGAAAGGAGGAGGCGAGCAGTACTTC. Its translation: CASSSWKGGGEQYF.

This clonotype was picked up many times. The V gene is TRBV7-9, the J gene TRBJ2-1; 7 bases line up with TRBD1. The CDR3 totals 15 residues. The ends lost 3 bases at V and 0 bases at J; junction bases unmatched: 2. Germline lookup yields CDR1 SEHNR and CDR2 FQNEAQ (reference sequence). The chain's CDR3 is CASSFRDSSYNEQFF. CDR3 nucleotide sequence: TGTGCCAGCAGCTTTAGGGACAGCTCCTACAATGAGCAGTTCTTC.

This clonotype was counted only a few times. The CDR3 loop is CASSPGLANTGELFF. In DNA form, the CDR3 reads TGTGCCAGCAGCCCCGGACTAGCGAACACCGGGGAGCTGTTTTTT. V and J are TRBV7-3 and TRBJ2-2, with 7 bases aligning to TRBD2. This CDR3 is 15 amino acids long. Germline values: CDR1 SGHTA, CDR2 FQGTGA. Unmatched junction bases numbered 3, after V lost 5 bases and J lost 0 bases.

The V and J genes are TRBV6-2 or TRBV6-3 and TRBJ2-5; no clear D. V lost 2 bases and J 11 bases, leaving 18 bases between the germline ends. Germline values: CDR1 MNHEY, CDR2 SVGEGT. This CDR3 spans 14 amino acids. The CDR3 nucleotides read TGTGCCAGCAGTTACCCTCGGATCGGTCATGAGCAGTACTTC. Translation gives CASSYPRIGHEQYF.

The chain recombines TRBV7-2 with TRBJ2-1, with D hard to call. CDR1 SGHTA and CDR2 FQGNSA come from the germline V gene. The CDR3 runs to 12 residues. Trimming cost V 5 bases and J 7 bases, with 9 bases left between them. CDR3 protein: CASSHGRNEQFF. CDR3 nucleotides: TGTGCCAGCAGCCACGGGCGTAATGAGCAGTTCTTC.

V gene TRBV9 combines with J gene TRBJ1-1, with 8 bases identical to TRBD1. J lost 4 bases, V lost 0 bases, and 2 bases had no gene match. The CDR3 has 14 amino acids. Looked up from germline, CDR1 is SGDLS and CDR2 is YYNGEE. The CDR3 spells CASSVVTGGTEAFF. The CDR3 DNA reads TGTGCCAGCAGCGTAGTAACAGGGGGCACTGAAGCTTTCTTT.

This clonotype showed up just a few times. This rearrangement joins TRBV20-1 to TRBJ2-1; D is unresolved. The ends were cut back, 0 bases at V and 0 bases at J, with 12 bases in the middle. The CDR3 is made up of 16 amino acids. CDR1 is DFQATT and CDR2 is SNEGSKA in the germline V gene (reference sequence). The CDR3 spells CSARDLTSSSYNEQFF. CDR3 bases: TGCAGTGCTAGAGATCTCACCTCGAGCTCCTACAATGAGCAGTTCTTC.